The entry below describes one T cell receptor beta chain. Its antigen is not known. The authors incorporated unique molecular identifiers into the TCR beta cDNA libraries. The T cell input of roughly 0.95 to 10 million gave approximately 460,000 cDNA molecules. TCRdb re-called the PCR reads through MiXCR, storing one row per CDR3 protein. The sample includes about 200,000 distinct CDR3 sequences, 29% seen only once; the top ten take roughly 3.4%. This sample stems from a study of post-analysis software for immune sequencing data. Trimming at V came to 3 bases and at J to 1 base, leaving 8 bases not matched to a gene. CDR3 length equals 15 residues. Germline values: CDR1 DFQATT, CDR2 SNEGSKA (reference sequence). Study findings and constraints: TRBV5-6, TRBV5-1 and TRBV20-1 were among 4 or 5 TRBV segments more frequent in patients than controls. By F measure, samples from a shared preparation batch strongly co-clustered.

The source of this sequence is a girl between 2 and 17 years old with multiple sclerosis. Material for sequencing was blood. The chain has TRBV20-1 and TRBJ1-1; 7 nucleotides align to TRBD1. CDR3 residues: CSASKSRTGNTEAFF. CDR3 bases: TGCAGTGCTAGCAAGTCCAGGACAGGGAACACTGAAGCTTTCTTT.